The 3 T cell receptor beta chains listed next were all sequenced from one sample in a study of blood T cell repertoires in COVID-19. The method was immunoSEQ multiplex PCR; TCRdb's version includes in-frame clones alone and lacks a portion of them. This repertoire shows 9,000 to 15,000 clones, roughly 80% found once; its top ten account for approximately 40%. The sequenced material came from peripheral blood. The receptors derive from an elderly man with acute or convalescent COVID-19.

The V gene is TRBV28, the J gene TRBJ1-1, with D maybe TRBD1 (6 bases). The CDR3 spans 13 residues. The germline V gene encodes CDR1 MDHEN and CDR2 SYDVKM. V lost 4 bases to trimming and J lost 7 bases, with 13 bases between them. CDR3: CASSSSGTIEAFF. The CDR3 DNA reads as TGTGCCAGCAGTTCCTCCGGGACAATTGAAGCTTTCTTT. Filled out from reference TRBV28 and TRBJ1-1, the complete variable domain reads DVKVTQSSRYLVKRTGEKVFLECVQDMDHENMFWYRQDPGLGLRLIYFSYDVKMKEKGDIPEGYSVSREKKERFSLILESASTNQTSMYLCASSSSGTIEAFFGQGTRLTVV.

The chain is built from TRBV30 and TRBJ1-3; D perhaps matches TRBD1 (5 bases). The CDR3 spans 16 residues. The germline gives CDR1 GTSNPN, CDR2 SVGIG (reference sequence). V lost 4 bases and J 0 bases, leaving 16 bases between the germline ends. This CDR3 reads CAWTFAGRTSGNTIYF. DNA of the CDR3: TGTGCCTGGACCTTTGCGGGACGGACCTCTGGAAACACCATATATTTT.

This sequence joins TRBV19 and TRBJ2-1; 7 bases are a match to TRBD2. The CDR3 is 15 amino acids. Germline V gives CDR1 LNHDA, CDR2 SQIVND (reference sequence). The ends lost 5 bases at V and 0 bases at J; junction bases unmatched: 4. The CDR3 loop is CASSQRGSSYNEQFF. DNA of the CDR3: TGTGCCAGTAGTCAGCGGGGCAGCTCCTACAATGAGCAGTTCTTC.